This is a list of T cell receptor beta chains from one sample in a study of blood T cell repertoires in COVID-19. The protocol was immunoSEQ multiplex PCR, while the TCRdb copy is restricted to in-frame clones and leaves out a portion. The sample has a few hundred thousand clones, about nine tenths seen once. The sample consisted of peripheral blood. Source of these receptors: a woman aged 40 to 55 who had recovered from COVID-19. The CDR3 runs from the conserved cysteine through the conserved F or W. A D gene is named only where the DNA matches it firmly. Clone size is given for some rows only: seen once, a few or many times, or a class if the clone is expanded.

D | J | V | size | DNA | CDR3
- | TRBJ2-2 | TRBV18 | - | TGTGCCAGCTCACCACCGGGACAAAACACCGGGGAGCTGTTTTTT | CASSPPGQNTGELFF
TRBD2 | TRBJ2-3 | TRBV7-8 | - | TGTGCCAGCAGCACACTAGCGGGAGTCGTAGATACGCAGTATTTT | CASSTLAGVVDTQYF
TRBD1 | TRBJ1-5 | TRBV7-8 | - | TGTGCCAGCAGCTTAACAGGGGGGATTCAGCCCCAGCATTTT | CASSLTGGIQPQHF
TRBD2 | TRBJ2-1 | TRBV5-4 | - | TGTGCCAGCAGCTTGGTTAGGGGAGCGGGATCTGCTATCTATGAGCAGTTCTTC | CASSLVRGAGSAIYEQFF
- | TRBJ1-1 | TRBV3-1/TRBV3-2 | - | TGTGCCAGCAGCCAACGAGAAGGGGTAGTTGCTTTCTTT | CASSQREGVVAFF
- | TRBJ2-1 | TRBV5-1 | - | TGCGCCAGCAGCTTCACGCTAGCTTACAATGAGCAGTTCTTC | CASSFTLAYNEQFF
- | TRBJ2-1 | TRBV9 | - | TGTGCCAGCAGCGGCGGGTCCCCGGTCTTATACAATGAGCAGTTCTTC | CASSGGSPVLYNEQFF
TRBD1 | TRBJ1-3 | TRBV13 | once | TGTGCCAGCAGCGTAGCGGGGACAGGGTATGGAAACACCATATATTTT | CASSVAGTGYGNTIYF
- | TRBJ2-5 | TRBV5-6 | - | TGTGCCAGCACCAACGACTTGAAAGAGACCCAGTACTTC | CASTNDLKETQYF
TRBD2 | TRBJ2-3 | TRBV19 | - | TGTGCCAGTAGGCCGGGAGGGACAGATACGCAGTATTTT | CASRPGGTDTQYF
- | TRBJ1-1 | TRBV30 | - | TGTGCCTGGAGTGTCCCCCTCGTACAGCATGAAGCTTTCTTT | CAWSVPLVQHEAFF
TRBD1 | TRBJ2-7 | TRBV11-3 | - | TGTGCCAGCCGATTAACCGGGACAGGGGAAACCTACGAGCAGTACTTC | CASRLTGTGETYEQYF
- | TRBJ1-1 | TRBV19 | once | TGTGCCAGTAGTATTGGCCCGGGGGGGCAAACTGAAGCTTTCTTT | CASSIGPGGQTEAFF
TRBD2 | TRBJ2-1 | TRBV14 | - | TGTGCCAGCAGCCTGGGCGGGAGTGGTCGGGGTGAGCAGTTCTTC | CASSLGGSGRGEQFF
TRBD2 | TRBJ2-1 | TRBV29-1 | - | TGCAGCGTTACGCGAAGCGGGAGGGTTGGGGGTAATTACAATGAGCAGTTCTTC | CSVTRSGRVGGNYNEQFF
- | TRBJ1-1 | TRBV3-1/TRBV3-2 | - | TGTGCCAGCAGCCAAACCTACTCTGAAGCTTTCTTT | CASSQTYSEAFF
- | TRBJ1-4 | TRBV28 | - | TGTGCCAGCAGTTTCAAGGGGGAAACTAATGAAAAACTGTTTTTT | CASSFKGETNEKLFF
TRBD1 | TRBJ2-1 | TRBV4-1 | - | TGCGCCAGCAGCCAAGAGACAGGGGGCGGAGGTGGCAATGAGCAGTTCTTC | CASSQETGGGGGNEQFF
- | TRBJ1-6 | TRBV6-5 | - | TGTGCCAGCAGCGGGACTGAGAGCGGGCCCCTCCACTTT | CASSGTESGPLHF
TRBD2 | TRBJ2-7 | TRBV28 | - | TGTGCCAGCAGTTTCTCTCAGCGGGAGGGGACCTACGAGCAGTACTTC | CASSFSQREGTYEQYF
- | TRBJ2-7 | TRBV28 | - | TGTGCCAGCAGTCGACTCACCTACGAGCAGTACTTC | CASSRLTYEQYF
- | TRBJ2-1 | TRBV5-4 | once | TGTGCCAGCAGCTTGCCCCGGGACAATGAGCAGTTCTTC | CASSLPRDNEQFF
- | TRBJ2-1 | TRBV7-2 | - | TGTGCCAGCAGCTTAGGGCTGATCAGCTCCTACAATGAGCAGTTCTTC | CASSLGLISSYNEQFF
TRBD1 | TRBJ1-4 | TRBV27 | - | TGTGCCAGCGGGTTAGACAGGGCGGGTGAAAAACTGTTTTTT | CASGLDRAGEKLFF
TRBD1 | TRBJ1-5 | TRBV5-1 | - | TGCGCCAGCAGCTTGGACGGGACAGGGGATCAGCCCCAGCATTTT | CASSLDGTGDQPQHF
TRBD1 | TRBJ2-1 | TRBV7-9 | - | TGTGCCAGCAGCCAACCGGGACAGGGGGTCTTGGATGAGCAGTTCTTC | CASSQPGQGVLDEQFF
- | TRBJ2-7 | TRBV5-6 | - | TGTGCCAGCAGCTTTTTGGCCGGGGAGCTCTACGAGCAGTACTTC | CASSFLAGELYEQYF
- | TRBJ2-5 | TRBV29-1 | - | TGCAGCGTTGACAGGGGTCGAGAGACCCAGTACTTC | CSVDRGRETQYF
- | TRBJ2-3 | TRBV5-6 | - | TGTGCCAGCAGCTTTACATCATCAGATACGCAGTATTTT | CASSFTSSDTQYF
- | TRBJ2-2 | TRBV7-8 | - | TGTGCCAGCAGCGCCCGGGACTCCACCGGGGAGCTGTTTTTT | CASSARDSTGELFF
- | TRBJ2-7 | TRBV12-3/TRBV12-4 | - | TGTGCCAGCCAAAAGGGGATGGGTTACGAGCAGTACTTC | CASQKGMGYEQYF
- | TRBJ2-4 | TRBV20-1 | - | TGCAGTGCTAGTCCAGCGCGAGCGGGAAACATTCAGTACTTC | CSASPARAGNIQYF
TRBD1 | TRBJ1-1 | TRBV5-6 | - | TGTGCCAGCAGCCACTCCGGGACAGACTTTATGAACACTGAAGCTTTCTTT | CASSHSGTDFMNTEAFF
TRBD1 | TRBJ1-4 | TRBV30 | many | TGTGCCTGGAGTCCCCGGACAGGGGGTGGTGAAAAACTGTTTTTT | CAWSPRTGGGEKLFF
- | TRBJ1-2 | TRBV2 | - | TGTGCCAGCTCCTCAGGGGACTATGGCTACACCTTC | CASSSGDYGYTF
TRBD1 | TRBJ2-3 | TRBV18 | - | TGTGCCAGCTCAAAAGGCCGGGACAGGTCCGCAGATACGCAGTATTTT | CASSKGRDRSADTQYF
- | TRBJ2-1 | TRBV7-9 | once | TGTGCCAGCAGCTTAGTGGTGAGGGACAATGAGCAGTTCTTC | CASSLVVRDNEQFF
TRBD2 | TRBJ2-7 | TRBV4-1 | few | TGCGCCAGCAGCCAATCCGGGACTAGCGGTCCGACCTACGAGCAGTACTTC | CASSQSGTSGPTYEQYF
TRBD1 | TRBJ2-7 | TRBV9 | - | TGTGCCAGCAGTGACGGACAGGGGGCTGTCCACGAGCAGTACTTC | CASSDGQGAVHEQYF
TRBD2 | TRBJ2-1 | TRBV10-3 | - | TGTGCCATCAGTCAGACTAGCGGGAGGGATGGGAACGATGAGCAGTTCTTC | CAISQTSGRDGNDEQFF
TRBD2 | TRBJ2-3 | TRBV20-1 | - | TGCAGTGCTAGTCTGACTAGCGGGAGGGCTAGCACAGATACGCAGTATTTT | CSASLTSGRASTDTQYF
TRBD1 | TRBJ2-2 | TRBV27 | - | TGTGCCAGCAGCCACGACAGGGTTGTGAACACCGGGGAGCTGTTTTTT | CASSHDRVVNTGELFF